This T cell receptor (beta chain) emerged from a study of T cell responses to AZD1222 COVID-19 vaccine. Study-level background: Pooling covered second doses at about 4 or about 12 weeks.

A note on this clone: Its antigen is not identified.

Study-wide results and caveats: Once two AZD1222 doses were given, Spike-specific TCR breadth and depth went up. Only a handful of people who got AZD1222 tested seropositive at baseline.

The repertoire was sequenced with immunoSEQ multiplex PCR; TCRdb's copy has only in-frame clones and lacks some. The repertoire holds 100,000 to 150,000 clones, with about 89% as singletons. This TCR came from an adult in good health. Sample: peripheral blood, taken on day 0 of AZD1222 vaccination.

In DNA form, the CDR3 reads TGTGCCAGTGGCGGGGACAACACTGAAGCTTTCTTT. It is translated as CASGGDNTEAFF. The chain combines TRBV18 with TRBJ1-1; maybe TRBD1 (5 bases). There are 12 residues in the CDR3. Germline CDR1 is KGHSH and CDR2 is LQKENI. V lost 9 bases and J 2 bases, leaving 10 bases between the germline ends.